This TCR beta chain was profiled in a study of blood T cell repertoires in COVID-19. The overall study: The origin of the acute and convalescent COVID-19 samples was the United States, Italy and Spain. T cells, B-cell-depleted T cells, or PBMCs supplied cDNA or gDNA.

The germline V gene has CDR1 SGDLS and CDR2 YYNGEE. With 3 bases clipped from V and 0 bases from J, the junction kept 4 bases outside the gene matches. The CDR3 is 15 amino acids. Under the authors' procedure: Amplification of reference gene primers was used by the study to estimate nucleated cell counts. The table came from immunoSEQ multiplex PCR; TCRdb's copy has only in-frame clones and leaves some out. The V and J calls and the clone size are those of that table, but D and trimming were determined from the DNA. The sample holds 180,000 or so clones, about 85% seen once. Input material: peripheral blood. The sequence derives from a man in his late teens or twenties with acute or convalescent COVID-19. V gene TRBV9 combines with J gene TRBJ1-1, with 8 bases fitting TRBD1. This CDR3 is CASSGQGALNTEAFF. For the CDR3, the DNA is TGTGCCAGCAGCGGGCAGGGGGCCTTGAACACTGAAGCTTTCTTT.